This T cell receptor beta chain was identified in a study of human T cells and chemical hapten exposure. Study as a whole: Recorded diagnoses among the mostly female patients were alopecia areata, totalis or universalis. Study-level findings and limits: Significantly greater numbers of large CDR3 similarity clusters came from expanded TCRs than from controls. Because all patients had alopecia, their immune responses might differ from healthy ones.

This sample's time point: patch test 1, 2 weeks after DPC sensitization. As to treatment: therapeutic diphenylcyclopropenone sensitization with weekly scalp DPC. Notes on this clonotype: The antigen is undetermined.

The trim removed 9 bases at V and 5 bases at J, leaving 10 bases unmatched. This CDR3 is built from 15 residues. The germline CDR1 and CDR2 sequences are KGHDR and SFDVKD. Library preparation tagged each individual cDNA molecule with a unique molecular identifier. TCRdb fed the RACE reads into MiXCR, producing one record per CDR3 protein. This table has 75,000 to 90,000 distinct CDR3 sequences, about a tenth appearing once. The rearrangement links TRBV24-1 to TRBJ2-2, with TRBD1 matching over 8 bases. Sequences were derived from whole blood, sampled in connection with sensitization to the hapten diphenylcyclopropenone (DPC). The source of this sequence is a woman in her forties or fifties with alopecia areata. Some clones in this sample may be carry-over from other donors' samples. CDR3 residues: CATRTGQAGTGELFF. The CDR3 coding sequence is TGTGCCACCCGGACGGGACAGGCCGGAACCGGGGAGCTGTTTTTT.